The 21 T cell receptor beta chains reported below all come from one sample, sequenced in a study of STAT5B mutations in CD4+ large granular lymphocyte leukemia. Assay: immunoSEQ multiplex PCR; the TCRdb copy retains only in-frame clones and omits some. Found here are about 45,000 clones, approximately 83% of them singletons; the top ten hold 2.6%. Sequencing used CD4+ T cells from blood buffy coats. These receptors were obtained from a human donor in good health.

CDR3 nucleotide sequence: TGTGCCAGCAGGGTAGGGGGACTAGCGGGAGGGCAGCACTCCTACGAGCAGTACTTC. This sequence encodes CASRVGGLAGGQHSYEQYF. The chain uses TRBV28 and TRBJ2-7; 16 positions match TRBD2. Germline CDR1 reads MDHEN; CDR2 reads SYDVKM. The CDR3 sequence is 19 residues long. The ends lost 6 bases at V and 0 bases at J; junction bases unmatched: 11.

This chain uses TRBV4-3 with TRBJ2-1; unclear D gene. The CDR3 extends over 15 amino acids. Germline CDR1 reads LGHNA; CDR2 reads YSLEER. Between the trimmed V and J ends, which lost 4 bases and 4 bases, there was a span of 14 bases. The CDR3 reads CASSPSPDIYNEQFF. The CDR3 coding sequence is TGCGCCAGCAGCCCGAGCCCCGATATTTACAATGAGCAGTTCTTC.

The J gene is TRBJ2-4, the V gene TRBV2; D is unclear. The CDR3 is made up of 13 amino acids. V lost 2 bases and J lost 5, with 7 bases in between. The germline V gene has CDR1 SNHLY and CDR2 FYNNEI. CDR3 protein: CASSETDQNIQYF. CDR3 DNA: TGTGCCAGCAGTGAAACCGATCAAAACATTCAGTACTTC.

This clone has just a few counts. The J gene is TRBJ2-5, the V gene TRBV11-2; D gene uncertain. There are 15 residues in the CDR3. Between the trimmed V and J ends, which lost 1 base and 5 bases, there was a span of 14 bases. Germline V gene lookup returns CDR1 SGHAT and CDR2 FQNNGV. This CDR3 is CASSLAVRNGETQYF. The CDR3 DNA is TGTGCCAGCAGCTTAGCGGTCAGGAATGGGGAGACCCAGTACTTC. The full variable domain, completed using reference TRBV11-2 and TRBJ2-5, is EAGVAQSPRYKIIEKRQSVAFWCNPISGHATLYWYQQILGQGPKLLIQFQNNGVVDDSQLPKDRFSAERLKGVDSTLKIQPAKLEDSAVYLCASSLAVRNGETQYFGPGTRLLVL.

The chain recombines TRBV6-5 with TRBJ2-7; a weak D match, TRBD2 (6 bases). Germline values: CDR1 MNHEY, CDR2 SVGAGI. The CDR3 runs 14 residues. Trimming pared 2 bases from V and 2 bases from J, leaving 10 bases between. CDR3 sequence: CASSYGTGAYEQYF. In DNA form, the CDR3 reads TGTGCCAGCAGTTACGGGACGGGAGCCTACGAGCAGTACTTC.

Only one count was recorded for this clone. The chain employs TRBV6-5 and TRBJ2-1; 7 bases are shared with TRBD2. From germline, CDR1 is MNHEY and CDR2 SVGAGI. This CDR3 region has 16 residues. Unmatched junction bases numbered 11, after V lost 2 bases and J lost 7 bases. CDR3: CASSYEGSGAPNEQFF. Written as DNA, the CDR3 is TGTGCCAGCAGTTACGAAGGGAGCGGGGCCCCTAATGAGCAGTTCTTC.

J is TRBJ2-1 and V is TRBV28, with 15 positions matching TRBD2. Germline CDR1 and CDR2: MDHEN and SYDVKM. V was clipped by 5 bases and J by 1 base; unmatched bases: 12. This CDR3 spans 20 amino acids. CDR3 nucleotides: TGTGCCAGCAGTCCCACCGGACTAGCGGGAGGGCCCCGGTCCTACAATGAGCAGTTCTTC. It codes for CASSPTGLAGGPRSYNEQFF.

V is TRBV5-8 and J is TRBJ2-2; a possible D gene is TRBD2 (6 bases). The CDR3 runs to 19 residues. Germline V CDR1 and CDR2: SGHTS, YDEGEE. The germline V and J ends were trimmed by 5 bases and 3 bases, with 26 bases remaining between them. The CDR3 is CASRSGLRSPGPYTGELFF. The CDR3 DNA reads as TGTGCCAGCAGGTCGGGACTCCGCTCGCCCGGCCCGTACACCGGGGAGCTGTTTTTT.

The rearrangement joins TRBV10-1 to TRBJ1-4; D is perhaps TRBD1 (5 bases). The V gene's germline CDR1 is WNHNN and CDR2 SYGVQD (reference sequence). The CDR3 length is 17 residues. V lost 1 base, J lost 0 bases, and 12 bases lay in between. CDR3 sequence reads: CASSEWWGVATNEKLFF. DNA for the CDR3: TGCGCCAGCAGTGAGTGGTGGGGCGTTGCAACTAATGAAAAACTGTTTTTT.

V gene TRBV28 combines with J gene TRBJ2-5; D may be TRBD2 (6 bases). Trimming pared 6 bases from V and 1 base from J, leaving 9 bases between. Germline V gene lookup returns CDR1 MDHEN and CDR2 SYDVKM. This CDR3 is 13 amino acids long. The DNA for the CDR3 is TGTGCCAGCAGGGGACTTCCCCAAGAGACCCAGTACTTC. Translation gives CASRGLPQETQYF.

CDR3 in amino acids: CASSRAPGQGPSGVTGELFF. The CDR3 bases are TGTGCCAGCAGCCGAGCGCCGGGACAGGGTCCCAGCGGAGTGACCGGGGAGCTGTTTTTT. This chain joins TRBV7-8 and TRBJ2-2; TRBD1 matches 9 bases. Germline V lookup: CDR1 SGHVS, CDR2 FQNEAQ. The CDR3 length is 20 residues. The V gene end was trimmed by 5 bases and the J gene end by 5 bases; junction bases not matched to a gene: 21.

The genes are TRBV4-3 and TRBJ2-1; 10 bases line up with TRBD2. This CDR3 has 17 residues. Losses at the gene ends were 3 bases for V and 0 bases for J; bases not matched to a gene: 5. CDR1 LGHNA and CDR2 YSLEER come from the germline V gene. CDR3 nucleotides: TGCGCCAGCAGCCAGGGGACTAGCGCAGACTCCTACAATGAGCAGTTCTTC. Encoded protein: CASSQGTSADSYNEQFF.

J is TRBJ2-7 and V is TRBV2; the match to TRBD2 covers 8 bases. Germline V CDR1 and CDR2: SNHLY, FYNNEI. This CDR3 has 11 amino acids. With V trimmed by 2 bases and J by 10 bases, 1 base remained unmatched. This chain's CDR3 is CASSETSGQYF. The CDR3 nucleotides read TGTGCCAGCAGTGAAACTAGCGGCCAGTACTTC. The variable domain in full, with the rest retrieved from reference TRBV2 and TRBJ2-7, is EPEVTQTPSHQVTQMGQEVILRCVPISNHLYFYWYRQILGQKVEFLVSFYNNEISEKSEIFDDQFSVERPDGSNFTLKIRSTKLEDSAMYFCASSETSGQYFGPGTRLTVT.

The chain has TRBV28 and TRBJ1-4; no definite D call. The CDR3 runs 11 residues. V lost 5 bases, J lost 4 bases, and 2 bases lay in between. Germline V CDR1 and CDR2: MDHEN, SYDVKM. CDR3 protein: CASSNNEKLFF. CDR3 DNA sequence: TGTGCCAGCAGTAATAATGAAAAACTGTTTTTT.

The chain carries TRBV5-1 and TRBJ1-4; 8 bases match TRBD1. J lost 6 bases, V lost 2 bases, and 3 bases had no gene match. CDR3 length: 14 amino acids. The V gene's germline CDR1 is SGHRS and CDR2 YFSETQ. CDR3 DNA: TGCGCCAGCAGCTTCGACAGGGGAGATGAAAAACTGTTTTTT. Amino acid sequence: CASSFDRGDEKLFF. Using reference TRBV5-1 and TRBJ1-4 for the parts outside the CDR3, the full variable domain is KAGVTQTPRYLIKTRGQQVTLSCSPISGHRSVSWYQQTPGQGLQFLFEYFSETQRNKGNFPGRFSGRQFSNSRSEMNVSTLELGDSALYLCASSFDRGDEKLFFGSGTQLSVL.

The CDR3 reads CASSLASYNTGELFF. CDR3 DNA: TGTGCCAGCAGCTTAGCGAGTTATAACACCGGGGAGCTGTTTTTT. This chain uses TRBV7-6 with TRBJ2-2; no reliable D call. The V end lost 0 bases, the J end lost 2 bases, and 7 bases lay between the germline ends. CDR1 and CDR2 from the germline V gene are SGHVS and FNYEAQ. The CDR3 covers 15 residues.

The rearrangement uses TRBV6-5 and TRBJ1-6; D might be TRBD1 (6 bases). V was clipped by 0 bases and J by 7 bases, with 10 bases between them. CDR3 length: 15 residues. Germline V CDR1 and CDR2: MNHEY, SVGAGI. CDR3 in amino acids: CASSYSAGVNSPLHF. Here the CDR3 DNA reads TGTGCCAGCAGTTACTCAGCAGGGGTAAATTCACCCCTCCACTTT.

J is TRBJ2-7 and V is TRBV28; perhaps TRBD2 as D (6 bases). Trimming removed 6 bases from V and 3 bases from J, with 21 bases in between. In germline, CDR1 is MDHEN, CDR2 SYDVKM. The CDR3 has 16 residues. This CDR3 is CASSPAFSGALYEQYF. The CDR3 nucleotides are TGTGCCAGCAGCCCCGCTTTTAGCGGAGCGCTCTACGAGCAGTACTTC.

This clone was counted a few times. This chain links TRBV30 with TRBJ1-4; D is undetermined. Between the trimmed V and J ends, which lost 1 base and 4 bases, there was a span of 10 bases. Germline lookup yields CDR1 GTSNPN and CDR2 SVGIG (reference sequence). This CDR3 has 14 residues. As DNA, the CDR3 is TGTGCCTGGAGTGGGATCAGTCGTAATGAAAAACTGTTTTTT. Its protein product is CAWSGISRNEKLFF.

The chain recombines TRBV7-9 with TRBJ2-7; D remains unclear. Germline lookup yields CDR1 SEHNR and CDR2 FQNEAQ (reference sequence). Between the trimmed V and J ends, which lost 3 bases and 0 bases, there was a span of 9 bases. CDR3 length: 14 amino acids. Written as DNA, the CDR3 is TGTGCCAGCAGCTTGACAATTAGCTCCTACGAGCAGTACTTC. Translation: CASSLTISSYEQYF.

This rearrangement joins TRBV5-6 to TRBJ1-2; D unresolved. CDR1 SGHDT and CDR2 YYEEEE come from the germline V gene. The CDR3 is 14 residues long. V was pared by 1 base and J by 5 bases, with 12 bases between. The CDR3 reads CASSLFGSQYGYTF. DNA of the CDR3: TGTGCCAGCAGCTTGTTTGGCAGTCAATATGGCTACACCTTC.